This T cell receptor (beta chain) is drawn from a study of cytomegalovirus exposure and HLA in healthy donors. Study details: Genotyping of about 400 donors showed that 80% to 85% belonged to the Caucasian-associated ancestry cluster. Whole-study results and caveats: Sequences of the TCR beta chain were said to predict the HLA-A and HLA-B alleles of most subjects accurately. Three CMV-associated chains proved CMV antigen-specific in vitro.

The PCR had 60 Vbeta and 13 Jbeta primers. The method was immunoSEQ multiplex PCR; TCRdb's version includes in-frame clones alone and lacks a portion of them. This sample has some 190,000 clones, with 77% found just once. Details on this clone: The antigen is undetermined.

The V gene lost 3 bases and the J gene lost 10 bases, with 16 bases spanning the gap. Germline lookup yields CDR1 MDHEN and CDR2 SYDVKM. The CDR3 loop spans 14 amino acids. This TCR derives from a man younger than 30 in good health and CMV-seronegative. Sequenced sample: PBMCs. The chain has TRBV28 and TRBJ1-5, with a weak D call TRBD1 (5 bases). CDR3 protein: CASSFDQGRQPQHF. Here the CDR3 DNA reads TGTGCCAGCAGTTTTGACCAGGGAAGACAACCCCAGCATTTT.